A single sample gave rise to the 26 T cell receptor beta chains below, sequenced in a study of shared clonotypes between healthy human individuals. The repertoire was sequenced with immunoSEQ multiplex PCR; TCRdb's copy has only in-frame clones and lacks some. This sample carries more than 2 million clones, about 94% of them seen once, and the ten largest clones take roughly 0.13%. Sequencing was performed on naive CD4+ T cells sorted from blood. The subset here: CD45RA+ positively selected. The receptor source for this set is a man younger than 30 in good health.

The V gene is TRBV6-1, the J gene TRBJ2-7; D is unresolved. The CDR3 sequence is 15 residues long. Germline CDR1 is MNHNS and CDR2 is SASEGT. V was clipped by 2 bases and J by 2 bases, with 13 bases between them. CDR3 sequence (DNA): TGTGCCAGCAGTGAACGCTGGCAGACCGCCTACGAGCAGTACTTC. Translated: CASSERWQTAYEQYF.

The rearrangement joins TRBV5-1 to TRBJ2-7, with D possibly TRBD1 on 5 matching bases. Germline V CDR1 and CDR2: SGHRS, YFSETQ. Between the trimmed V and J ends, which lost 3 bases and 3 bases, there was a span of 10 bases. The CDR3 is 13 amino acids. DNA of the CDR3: TGCGCCAGCAGCTGGACCCAGGGCTACGAGCAGTACTTC. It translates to CASSWTQGYEQYF.

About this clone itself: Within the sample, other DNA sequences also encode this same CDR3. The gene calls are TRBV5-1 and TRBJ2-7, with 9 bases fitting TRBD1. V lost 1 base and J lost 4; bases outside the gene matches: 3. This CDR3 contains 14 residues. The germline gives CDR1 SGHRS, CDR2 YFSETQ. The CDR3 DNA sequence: TGCGCCAGCAGCTTGCAGGGGACAGGGTACGAGCAGTACTTC. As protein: CASSLQGTGYEQYF.

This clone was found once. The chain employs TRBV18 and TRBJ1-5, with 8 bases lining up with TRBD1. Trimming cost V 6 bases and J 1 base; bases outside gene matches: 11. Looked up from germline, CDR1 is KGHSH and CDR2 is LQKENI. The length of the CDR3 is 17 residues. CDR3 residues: CASSRGTGQSSNQPQHF. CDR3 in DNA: TGTGCCAGCTCCCGCGGGACAGGCCAGTCGAGCAATCAGCCCCAGCATTTT.

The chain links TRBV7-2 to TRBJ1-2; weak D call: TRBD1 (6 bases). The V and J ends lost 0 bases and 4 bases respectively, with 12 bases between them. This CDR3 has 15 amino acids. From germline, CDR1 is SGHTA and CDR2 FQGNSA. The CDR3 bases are TGTGCCAGCAGCTTAGCTCACCAGGGGCTCTATGGCTACACCTTC. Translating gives CASSLAHQGLYGYTF.

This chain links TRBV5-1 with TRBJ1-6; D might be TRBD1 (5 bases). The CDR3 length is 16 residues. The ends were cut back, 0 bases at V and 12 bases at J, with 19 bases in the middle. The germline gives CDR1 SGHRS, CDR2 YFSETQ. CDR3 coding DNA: TGCGCCAGCAGCTTGGAAGGGACGGTCGGCAAGCTACCCCTCCACTTT. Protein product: CASSLEGTVGKLPLHF. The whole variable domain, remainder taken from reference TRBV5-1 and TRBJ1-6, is KAGVTQTPRYLIKTRGQQVTLSCSPISGHRSVSWYQQTPGQGLQFLFEYFSETQRNKGNFPGRFSGRQFSNSRSEMNVSTLELGDSALYLCASSLEGTVGKLPLHFGNGTRLTVT.

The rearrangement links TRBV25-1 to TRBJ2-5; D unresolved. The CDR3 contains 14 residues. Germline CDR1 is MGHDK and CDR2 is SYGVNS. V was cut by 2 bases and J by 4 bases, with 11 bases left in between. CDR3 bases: TGTGCCAGCAGTGAAGGTGCTCCCCGAGAGACCCAGTACTTC. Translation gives CASSEGAPRETQYF.

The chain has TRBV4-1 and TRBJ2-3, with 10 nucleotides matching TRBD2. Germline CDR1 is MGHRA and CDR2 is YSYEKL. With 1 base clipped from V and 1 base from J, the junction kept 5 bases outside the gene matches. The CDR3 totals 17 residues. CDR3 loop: CASSQGAGGLRTDTQYF. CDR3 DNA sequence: TGCGCCAGCAGCCAAGGAGCGGGGGGGTTGCGCACAGATACGCAGTATTTT.

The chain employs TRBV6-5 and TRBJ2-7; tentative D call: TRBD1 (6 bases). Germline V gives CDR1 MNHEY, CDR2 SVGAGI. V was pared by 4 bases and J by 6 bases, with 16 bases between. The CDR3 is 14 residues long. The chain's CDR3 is CASSSQGLSSEQYF. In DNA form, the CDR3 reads TGTGCCAGCAGTTCCCAGGGGTTAAGTAGCGAGCAGTACTTC.

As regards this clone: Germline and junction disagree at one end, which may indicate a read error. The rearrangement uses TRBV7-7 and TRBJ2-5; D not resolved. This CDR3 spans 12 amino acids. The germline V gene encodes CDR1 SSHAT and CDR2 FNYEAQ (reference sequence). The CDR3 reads CASSPLGETQYF. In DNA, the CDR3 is TGTGCTAGCAGCCCCCTAGGCGAGACCCAGTACTTC.

Here the CDR3 DNA reads TGTGCCAGTAGTATTCACGAAAAACTGTTTTTT. Translation gives CASSIHEKLFF. This rearrangement joins TRBV19 to TRBJ1-4, with D uncertain. The CDR3 contains 11 residues. In germline, CDR1 is LNHDA, CDR2 SQIVND (reference sequence). V was cut by 3 bases and J by 8 bases, with 4 bases left in between.

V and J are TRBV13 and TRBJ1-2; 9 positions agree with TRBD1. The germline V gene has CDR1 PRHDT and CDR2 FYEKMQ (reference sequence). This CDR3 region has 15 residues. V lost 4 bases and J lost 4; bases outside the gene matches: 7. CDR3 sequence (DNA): TGTGCCAGCAGCTGGGACAGGGCAAAGGGCTATGGCTACACCTTC. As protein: CASSWDRAKGYGYTF.

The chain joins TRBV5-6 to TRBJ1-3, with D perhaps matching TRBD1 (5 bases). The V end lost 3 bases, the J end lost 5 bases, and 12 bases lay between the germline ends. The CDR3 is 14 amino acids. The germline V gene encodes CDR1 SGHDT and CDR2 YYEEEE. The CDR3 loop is CASSSQGGRNTIYF. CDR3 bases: TGTGCCAGCAGCTCCCAGGGTGGGAGAAACACCATATATTTT.

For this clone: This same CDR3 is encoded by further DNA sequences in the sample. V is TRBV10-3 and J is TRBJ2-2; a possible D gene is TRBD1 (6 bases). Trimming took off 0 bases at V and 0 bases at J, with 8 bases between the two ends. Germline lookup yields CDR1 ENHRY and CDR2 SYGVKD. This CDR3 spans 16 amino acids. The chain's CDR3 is CAISESRGPNTGELFF. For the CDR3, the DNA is TGTGCCATCAGTGAGTCCAGGGGCCCGAACACCGGGGAGCTGTTTTTT.

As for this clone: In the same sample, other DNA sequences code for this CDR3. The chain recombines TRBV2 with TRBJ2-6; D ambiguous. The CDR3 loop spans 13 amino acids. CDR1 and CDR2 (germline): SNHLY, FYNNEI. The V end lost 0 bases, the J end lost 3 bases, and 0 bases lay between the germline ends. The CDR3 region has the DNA TGTGCCAGCAGTGAAGCTGGGGCCAACGTCCTGACTTTC. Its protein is CASSEAGANVLTF. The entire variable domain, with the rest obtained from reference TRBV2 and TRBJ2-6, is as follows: EPEVTQTPSHQVTQMGQEVILRCVPISNHLYFYWYRQILGQKVEFLVSFYNNEISEKSEIFDDQFSVERPDGSNFTLKIRSTKLEDSAMYFCASSEAGANVLTFGAGSRLTVL.

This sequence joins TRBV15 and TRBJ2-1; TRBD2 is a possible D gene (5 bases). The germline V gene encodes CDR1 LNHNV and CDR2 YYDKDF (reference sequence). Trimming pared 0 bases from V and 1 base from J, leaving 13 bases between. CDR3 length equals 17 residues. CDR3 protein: CATSRDSRAISYNEQFF. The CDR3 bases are TGTGCCACCAGCAGAGATTCGAGGGCCATTTCCTACAATGAGCAGTTCTTC.

The CDR3 sequence: CASSPDLRDTQYF. The CDR3, as DNA: TGTGCCAGCAGTCCGGACCTCCGAGATACGCAGTATTTT. This chain joins TRBV2 and TRBJ2-3; D gene unclear. The CDR3 length is 13 residues. V lost 5 bases and J 5 bases, leaving 11 bases between the germline ends. CDR1 and CDR2 (germline): SNHLY, FYNNEI.

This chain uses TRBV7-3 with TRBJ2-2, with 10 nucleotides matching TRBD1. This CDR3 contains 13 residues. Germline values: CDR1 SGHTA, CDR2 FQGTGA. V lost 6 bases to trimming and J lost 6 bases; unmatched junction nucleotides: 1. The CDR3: CASRTGGPGELFF. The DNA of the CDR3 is TGTGCCAGCAGGACAGGGGGCCCCGGGGAGCTGTTTTTT.

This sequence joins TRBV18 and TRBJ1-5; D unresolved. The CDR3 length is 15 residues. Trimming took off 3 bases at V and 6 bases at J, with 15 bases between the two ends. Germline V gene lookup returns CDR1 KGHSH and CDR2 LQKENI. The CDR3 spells CASSPMGIEGQPQHF. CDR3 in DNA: TGTGCCAGCTCACCTATGGGGATTGAGGGTCAGCCCCAGCATTTT.

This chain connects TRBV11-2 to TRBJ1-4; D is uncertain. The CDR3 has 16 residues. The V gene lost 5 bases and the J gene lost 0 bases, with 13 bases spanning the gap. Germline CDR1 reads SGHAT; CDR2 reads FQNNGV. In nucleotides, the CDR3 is TGTGCCAGCAGCCCCGGACGGGCCCCAACTAATGAAAAACTGTTTTTT. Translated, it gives CASSPGRAPTNEKLFF. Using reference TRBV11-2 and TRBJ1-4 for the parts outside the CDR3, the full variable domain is EAGVAQSPRYKIIEKRQSVAFWCNPISGHATLYWYQQILGQGPKLLIQFQNNGVVDDSQLPKDRFSAERLKGVDSTLKIQPAKLEDSAVYLCASSPGRAPTNEKLFFGSGTQLSVL.

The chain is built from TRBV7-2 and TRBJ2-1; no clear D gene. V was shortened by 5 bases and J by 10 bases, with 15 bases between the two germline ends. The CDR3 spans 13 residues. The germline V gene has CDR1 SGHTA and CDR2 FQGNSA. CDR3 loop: CASSLPAPREQFF. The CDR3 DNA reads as TGTGCCAGCAGCCTCCCGGCGCCCCGGGAGCAGTTCTTC.

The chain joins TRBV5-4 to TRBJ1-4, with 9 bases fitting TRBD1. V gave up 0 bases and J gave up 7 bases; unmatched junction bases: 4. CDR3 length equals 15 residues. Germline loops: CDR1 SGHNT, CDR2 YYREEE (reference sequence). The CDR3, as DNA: TGTGCCAGCAGCTTGGGGGACAGGGCGAGTGAAAAACTGTTTTTT. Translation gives CASSLGDRASEKLFF.

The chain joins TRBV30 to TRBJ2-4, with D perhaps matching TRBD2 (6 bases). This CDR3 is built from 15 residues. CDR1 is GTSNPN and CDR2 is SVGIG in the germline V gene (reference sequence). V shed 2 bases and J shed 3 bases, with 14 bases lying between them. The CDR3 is CAWSSHRESKNIQYF. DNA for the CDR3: TGTGCCTGGAGTTCACACCGGGAGAGCAAAAACATTCAGTACTTC.

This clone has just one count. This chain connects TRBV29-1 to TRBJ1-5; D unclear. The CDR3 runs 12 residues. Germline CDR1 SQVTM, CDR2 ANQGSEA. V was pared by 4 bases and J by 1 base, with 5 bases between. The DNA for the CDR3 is TGCAGCGTTGCGGCCAGCAATCAGCCCCAGCATTTT. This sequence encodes CSVAASNQPQHF.

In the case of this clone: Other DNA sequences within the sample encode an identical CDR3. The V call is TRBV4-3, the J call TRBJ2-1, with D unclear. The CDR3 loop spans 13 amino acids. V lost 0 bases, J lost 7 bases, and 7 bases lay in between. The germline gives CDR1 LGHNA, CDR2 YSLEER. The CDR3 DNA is TGCGCCAGCAGCCAAGATCTTGGGAATGAGCAGTTCTTC. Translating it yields CASSQDLGNEQFF.

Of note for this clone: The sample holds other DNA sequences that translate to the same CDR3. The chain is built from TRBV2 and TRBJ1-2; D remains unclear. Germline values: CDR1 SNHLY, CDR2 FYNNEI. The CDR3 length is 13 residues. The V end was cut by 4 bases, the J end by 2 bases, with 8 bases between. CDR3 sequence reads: CASSAGRNYGYTF. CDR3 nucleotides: TGTGCCAGCAGTGCTGGCAGGAACTATGGCTACACCTTC.